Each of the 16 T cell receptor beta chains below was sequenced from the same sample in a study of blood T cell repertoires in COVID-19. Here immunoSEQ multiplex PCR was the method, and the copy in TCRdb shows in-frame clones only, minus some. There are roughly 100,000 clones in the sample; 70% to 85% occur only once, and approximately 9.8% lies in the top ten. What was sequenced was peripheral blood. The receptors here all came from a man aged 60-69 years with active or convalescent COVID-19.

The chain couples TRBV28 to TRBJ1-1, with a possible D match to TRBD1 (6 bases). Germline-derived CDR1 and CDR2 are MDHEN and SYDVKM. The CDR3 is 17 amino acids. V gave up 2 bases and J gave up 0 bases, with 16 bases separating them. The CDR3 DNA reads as TGTGCCAGCAGTTTAATTAGGGGGGGTTCGATGAACACTGAAGCTTTCTTT. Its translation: CASSLIRGGSMNTEAFF.

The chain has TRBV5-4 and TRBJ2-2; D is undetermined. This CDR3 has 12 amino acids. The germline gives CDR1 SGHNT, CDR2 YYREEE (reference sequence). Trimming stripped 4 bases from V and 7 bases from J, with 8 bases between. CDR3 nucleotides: TGTGCCAGCAGCCGCGAGGTCGGGGAGCTGTTTTTT. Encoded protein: CASSREVGELFF.

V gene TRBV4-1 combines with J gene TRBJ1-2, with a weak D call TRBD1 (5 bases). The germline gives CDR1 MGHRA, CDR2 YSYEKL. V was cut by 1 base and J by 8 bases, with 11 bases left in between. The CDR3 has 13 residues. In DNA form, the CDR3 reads TGCGCCAGCAGCCAAGCGACCGGGGGAGGCTACACCTTC. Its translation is CASSQATGGGYTF.

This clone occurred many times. CDR3 residues: CASSGDSHEAFF. The CDR3 nucleotides read TGCGCCAGCAGCGGGGACAGTCATGAAGCTTTCTTT. The chain is built from TRBV5-1 and TRBJ1-1, with 7 bases identical to TRBD1. J was trimmed by 7 bases and V by 4 bases; bases with no gene match: 4. Germline assignment: CDR1 SGHRS and CDR2 YFSETQ. This CDR3 spans 12 amino acids. The complete variable domain, with remaining parts taken from reference TRBV5-1 and TRBJ1-1, reads KAGVTQTPRYLIKTRGQQVTLSCSPISGHRSVSWYQQTPGQGLQFLFEYFSETQRNKGNFPGRFSGRQFSNSRSEMNVSTLELGDSALYLCASSGDSHEAFFGQGTRLTVV.

The CDR3 sequence is CASSLEGLGAGVETQYF. Here the CDR3 DNA reads TGCGCCAGCAGCTTGGAGGGACTAGGGGCTGGGGTGGAGACCCAGTACTTC. This sequence joins TRBV5-1 and TRBJ2-5, with 8 bases fitting TRBD2. The CDR3 runs to 17 residues. V gave up 0 bases and J gave up 5 bases; unmatched junction bases: 12. Per the germline V gene, CDR1 is SGHRS and CDR2 is YFSETQ.

The CDR3: CASSDPISTEGYTF. CDR3 DNA: TGCGCCAGCAGTGACCCGATATCTACTGAGGGCTACACCTTC. The chain uses TRBV10-2 and TRBJ1-2; no firm D call. CDR1 is WSHSY, CDR2 SAAADI, per germline. CDR3 length equals 14 residues. The V end lost 3 bases, the J end lost 8 bases, and 16 bases lay between the germline ends.

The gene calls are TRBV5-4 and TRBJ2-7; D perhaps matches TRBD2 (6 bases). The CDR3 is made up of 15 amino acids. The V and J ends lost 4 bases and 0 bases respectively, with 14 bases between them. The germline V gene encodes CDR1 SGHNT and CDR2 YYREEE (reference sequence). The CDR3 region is CASSISGPTSYEQYF. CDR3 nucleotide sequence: TGTGCCAGCAGCATCAGCGGGCCAACCTCCTACGAGCAGTACTTC.

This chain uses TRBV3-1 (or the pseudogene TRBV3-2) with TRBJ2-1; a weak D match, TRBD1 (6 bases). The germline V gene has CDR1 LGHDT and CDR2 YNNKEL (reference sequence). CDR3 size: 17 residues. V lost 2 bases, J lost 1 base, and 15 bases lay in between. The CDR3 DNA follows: TGTGCCAGCAGCCAAAAACCACAGGGATGGTCCTACAATGAGCAGTTCTTC. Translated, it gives CASSQKPQGWSYNEQFF.

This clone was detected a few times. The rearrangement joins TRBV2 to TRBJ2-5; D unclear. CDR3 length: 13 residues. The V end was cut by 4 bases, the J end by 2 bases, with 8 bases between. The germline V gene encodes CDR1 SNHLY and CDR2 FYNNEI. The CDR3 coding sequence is TGTGCCAGCAGTGGTGGCTGGCAAGAGACCCAGTACTTC. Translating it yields CASSGGWQETQYF.

Here the CDR3 reads CATSDFTSGGAYEQYF. Written as DNA, the CDR3 is TGTGCCACCAGTGATTTCACTAGCGGGGGGGCCTACGAGCAGTACTTC. This chain uses TRBV24-1 with TRBJ2-7; 13 nucleotides align to TRBD2. The CDR3 length is 16 residues. Germline CDR1 reads KGHDR; CDR2 reads SFDVKD. With V trimmed by 1 base and J by 2 bases, 1 base remained unmatched.

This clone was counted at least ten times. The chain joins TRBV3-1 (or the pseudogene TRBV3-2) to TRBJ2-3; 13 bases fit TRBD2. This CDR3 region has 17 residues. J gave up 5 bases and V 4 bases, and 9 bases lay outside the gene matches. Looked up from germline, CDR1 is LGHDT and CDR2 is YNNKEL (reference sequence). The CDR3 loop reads CASSPDGLAGVGDTQYF. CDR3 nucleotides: TGTGCCAGCAGCCCCGACGGACTAGCGGGAGTAGGAGATACGCAGTATTTT.

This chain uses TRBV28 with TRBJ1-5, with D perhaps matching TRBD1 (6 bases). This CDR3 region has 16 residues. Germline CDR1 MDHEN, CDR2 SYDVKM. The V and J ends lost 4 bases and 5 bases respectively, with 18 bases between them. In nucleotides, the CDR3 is TGTGCCAGCAGTTCCCCGACAGGTACATTCTATCAGCCCCAGCATTTT. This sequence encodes CASSSPTGTFYQPQHF. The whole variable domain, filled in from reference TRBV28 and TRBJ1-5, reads DVKVTQSSRYLVKRTGEKVFLECVQDMDHENMFWYRQDPGLGLRLIYFSYDVKMKEKGDIPEGYSVSREKKERFSLILESASTNQTSMYLCASSSPTGTFYQPQHFGDGTRLSIL.

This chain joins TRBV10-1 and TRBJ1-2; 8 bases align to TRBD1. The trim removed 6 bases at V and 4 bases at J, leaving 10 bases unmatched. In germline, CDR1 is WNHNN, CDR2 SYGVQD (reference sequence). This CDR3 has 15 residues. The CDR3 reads CASSPGQGRPYGYTF. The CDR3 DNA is TGCGCCAGCAGCCCTGGACAGGGAAGACCCTATGGCTACACCTTC.

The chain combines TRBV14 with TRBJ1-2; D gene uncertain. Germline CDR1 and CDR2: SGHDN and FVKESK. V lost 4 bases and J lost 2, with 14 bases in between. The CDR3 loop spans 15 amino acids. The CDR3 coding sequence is TGTGCCAGCAGCCCACCCGATAGGCGGAACTATGGCTACACCTTC. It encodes CASSPPDRRNYGYTF. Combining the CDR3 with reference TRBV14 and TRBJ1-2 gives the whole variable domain EAGVTQFPSHSVIEKGQTVTLRCDPISGHDNLYWYRRVMGKEIKFLLHFVKESKQDESGMPNNRFLAERTGGTYSTLKVQPAELEDSGVYFCASSPPDRRNYGYTFGSGTRLTVV.

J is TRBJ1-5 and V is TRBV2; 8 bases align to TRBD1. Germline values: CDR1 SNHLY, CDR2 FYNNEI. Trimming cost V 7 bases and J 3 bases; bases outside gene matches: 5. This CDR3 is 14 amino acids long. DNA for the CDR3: TGTGCCAGCAAATTGGACAGGGCCAATCAGCCCCAGCATTTT. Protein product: CASKLDRANQPQHF. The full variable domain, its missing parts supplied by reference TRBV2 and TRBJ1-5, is EPEVTQTPSHQVTQMGQEVILRCVPISNHLYFYWYRQILGQKVEFLVSFYNNEISEKSEIFDDQFSVERPDGSNFTLKIRSTKLEDSAMYFCASKLDRANQPQHFGDGTRLSIL.

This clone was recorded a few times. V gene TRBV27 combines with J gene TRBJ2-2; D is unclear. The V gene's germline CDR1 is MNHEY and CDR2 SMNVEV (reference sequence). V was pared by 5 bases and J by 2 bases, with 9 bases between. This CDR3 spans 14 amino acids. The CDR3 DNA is TGTGCCAGCAGTCCCCAGGATAACACCGGGGAGCTGTTTTTT. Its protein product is CASSPQDNTGELFF.